This T cell receptor (beta chain) was observed in a study of blood T cell repertoires in COVID-19. With V trimmed by 2 bases and J by 2 bases, 6 bases remained unmatched. This CDR3 is built from 15 residues. From germline, CDR1 is SGHVS and CDR2 FNYEAQ. This clone was detected only once. Sequencing used immunoSEQ multiplex PCR; TCRdb keeps in-frame clones, though not all of them. The sample lists over 200,000 clones, about nine tenths occurring once. Input material: peripheral blood. V usage is TRBV7-6 and J usage is TRBJ2-7; TRBD2 aligns across 7 bases. This clonotype was sampled from a man aged 80 or over with acute or convalescent COVID-19. As DNA, the CDR3 is TGTGCCAGCAGCTTACAACCGGGAGGACCCTACGAGCAGTACTTC. Amino acids: CASSLQPGGPYEQYF.